These 16 T cell receptor beta chains were sequenced from one sample in a study of vaccination and CD4 T cells after COVID-19. TCRdb re-called the PCR reads through MiXCR, storing one row per CDR3 protein. Of about 19,000 distinct CDR3 sequences detected, around 62% appear once; the ten largest clones hold approximately 1%. The sample consisted of CD4+ T cells from blood, taken before SARS-CoV-2 vaccination. These receptor sequences come from a human donor who had recovered from COVID-19.

The V and J genes are TRBV7-9 and TRBJ1-4; D unresolved. V gave up 1 base and J gave up 4 bases, with 7 bases separating them. This CDR3 has 14 residues. Germline CDR1 is SEHNR and CDR2 is FQNEAQ (reference sequence). CDR3 DNA sequence: TGTGCCAGCAGCTTAGACGCGAATAATGAAAAACTGTTTTTT. It is translated as CASSLDANNEKLFF.

The rearrangement joins TRBV30 to TRBJ1-5, with D unresolved. V lost 5 bases to trimming and J lost 7 bases, with 18 bases between them. In germline, CDR1 is GTSNPN, CDR2 SVGIG (reference sequence). The CDR3 runs to 14 residues. CDR3 nucleotide sequence: TGTGCCTGGTCCACCGGGTCCCTAAAGCAGCCCCAGCATTTT. Amino acids: CAWSTGSLKQPQHF.

V usage is TRBV28 and J usage is TRBJ1-3; 7 positions match TRBD1. The germline V gene has CDR1 MDHEN and CDR2 SYDVKM. The ends lost 4 bases at V and 5 bases at J; junction bases unmatched: 11. There are 16 residues in the CDR3. This CDR3 is CASSSLTGQLRNTIYF. The CDR3 nucleotides read TGTGCCAGCAGTTCCCTGACAGGGCAGCTTAGAAACACCATATATTTT.

The chain employs TRBV2 and TRBJ2-1; 14 bases are a match to TRBD2. J was trimmed by 9 bases and V by 6 bases; bases with no gene match: 7. The CDR3 consists of 15 residues. CDR1 and CDR2 (germline): SNHLY, FYNNEI. CDR3 region: CASSSGTSGSGEQFF. DNA of the CDR3: TGTGCCAGCAGCTCCGGGACTAGCGGGAGTGGTGAGCAGTTCTTC.

This chain joins TRBV19 and TRBJ2-5; possible D gene TRBD1, 5 bases. The CDR3 spans 14 residues. The ends were cut back, 0 bases at V and 6 bases at J, with 11 bases in the middle. Looked up from germline, CDR1 is LNHDA and CDR2 is SQIVND (reference sequence). CDR3: CASSIDSAGKTQYF. CDR3 in DNA: TGTGCCAGTAGTATAGATTCGGCAGGGAAGACCCAGTACTTC.

The genes are TRBV24-1 and TRBJ2-1; D not certain. V gave up 3 bases and J gave up 0 bases, with 11 bases separating them. The CDR3 runs 16 residues. Germline V gene lookup returns CDR1 KGHDR and CDR2 SFDVKD. CDR3 nucleotides: TGTGCCACCAGTGATCCCGGACCAAGCTCCTACAATGAGCAGTTCTTC. Its translation is CATSDPGPSSYNEQFF.

V and J are TRBV19 and TRBJ1-6, with 7 bases lining up with TRBD1. V lost 6 bases and J lost 5; bases outside the gene matches: 10. CDR3 size: 16 residues. The V gene's germline CDR1 is LNHDA and CDR2 SQIVND (reference sequence). The CDR3 here is CASRGQQLTNNSPLHF. The CDR3 DNA follows: TGTGCCAGTAGGGGACAGCAGCTTACCAATAATTCACCCCTCCACTTT.

The rearrangement links TRBV4-3 to TRBJ1-6, with D possibly being TRBD1 (5 bases). Trimming stripped 2 bases from V and 9 bases from J, with 11 bases between. From germline, CDR1 is LGHNA and CDR2 YSLEER. The CDR3 length is 14 residues. This CDR3 is CASSQKLGGSPLHF. The CDR3, as DNA: TGCGCCAGCAGCCAAAAGCTTGGGGGTTCACCCCTCCACTTT.

This clonotype has only one observation. The rearrangement links TRBV10-2 to TRBJ2-5; D is unclear. Trimming took off 3 bases at V and 1 base at J, with 6 bases between the two ends. The CDR3 runs to 13 residues. Germline V gene sequence: CDR1 WSHSY, CDR2 SAAADI. The CDR3: CASSESGQETQYF. The CDR3 bases are TGCGCCAGCAGTGAATCGGGCCAAGAGACCCAGTACTTC.

The rearrangement uses TRBV7-9 and TRBJ2-1; D uncertain. The germline V gene has CDR1 SEHNR and CDR2 FQNEAQ (reference sequence). Between the trimmed V and J ends, which lost 5 bases and 0 bases, there was a span of 11 bases. The CDR3 runs to 15 residues. CDR3 in DNA: TGTGCCAGCAGCGAGAGTGGGCTCTCCTACAATGAGCAGTTCTTC. It is translated as CASSESGLSYNEQFF.

The CDR3 DNA reads as TGTGCCAGCAGTCCTAACAGGGGGCCGCACACAGATACGCAGTATTTT. Protein: CASSPNRGPHTDTQYF. V usage is TRBV6-2 or TRBV6-3 and J usage is TRBJ2-3, with TRBD1 matching 9 bases. The CDR3 sequence is 16 residues long. Germline V gene sequence: CDR1 MNHEY, CDR2 SVGEGT. J was trimmed by 2 bases and V by 5 bases; bases with no gene match: 8.

This sequence joins TRBV6-5 and TRBJ1-5; 7 bases match TRBD1. The junction had 5 bases not matched to a gene; V was cut back by 4 bases and J by 2 bases. CDR1 and CDR2 (germline): MNHEY, SVGAGI. This CDR3 spans 15 amino acids. The CDR3 region has the DNA TGTGCCAGCAGTTCTACAGGGGTTGGCAATCAGCCCCAGCATTTT. It encodes CASSSTGVGNQPQHF.

This clonotype has more than one count but fewer than ten. J is TRBJ1-6 and V is TRBV20-1; D might be TRBD1 (5 bases). Trimming removed 1 base from V and 8 bases from J, with 15 bases in between. The CDR3 runs 15 residues. The germline CDR1 and CDR2 sequences are DFQATT and SNEGSKA (reference sequence). The CDR3 nucleotides are TGCAGTGCTAGAGGGGGGGATAGTCCGGATTCACCCCTCCACTTT. It encodes CSARGGDSPDSPLHF.

J is TRBJ2-3 and V is TRBV27; D is perhaps TRBD1 (6 bases). Germline V gives CDR1 MNHEY, CDR2 SMNVEV (reference sequence). Deletions cut 5 bases from V and 0 bases from J, with 21 bases between. The CDR3 sequence is 18 residues long. The CDR3 DNA sequence: TGTGCCAGCAGTCCCCGCGGCTGGGACACCCTCAGCACAGATACGCAGTATTTT. The encoded protein is CASSPRGWDTLSTDTQYF.

This clonotype was detected only a few times. This chain uses TRBV7-9 with TRBJ2-3; TRBD2 agrees at 7 bases. Germline V gives CDR1 SEHNR, CDR2 FQNEAQ (reference sequence). The length of the CDR3 is 16 residues. J was trimmed by 6 bases and V by 5 bases; bases with no gene match: 14. The CDR3, as DNA: TGTGCCAGCAGCCTACCCCGCGGGGGAAGAGCCGATACGCAGTATTTT. Amino acids: CASSLPRGGRADTQYF.

This chain connects TRBV28 to TRBJ2-3; maybe TRBD2 (5 bases). This CDR3 is 14 amino acids long. Germline CDR1 is MDHEN and CDR2 is SYDVKM. Trimming shortened V by 1 base and J by 4 bases, and 9 bases separated the two germline ends. The CDR3 is CASSLLAGPDTQYF. CDR3 bases: TGTGCCAGCAGTTTATTGGCGGGCCCAGATACGCAGTATTTT.